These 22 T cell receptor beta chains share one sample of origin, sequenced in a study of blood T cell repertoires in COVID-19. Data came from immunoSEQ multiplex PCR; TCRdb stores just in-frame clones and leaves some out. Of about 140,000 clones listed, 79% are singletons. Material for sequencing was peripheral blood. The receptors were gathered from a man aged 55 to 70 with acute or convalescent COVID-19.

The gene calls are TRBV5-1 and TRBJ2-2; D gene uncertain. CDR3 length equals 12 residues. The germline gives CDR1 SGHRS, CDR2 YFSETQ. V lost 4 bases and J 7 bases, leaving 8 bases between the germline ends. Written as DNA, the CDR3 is TGCGCCAGCAGCGAGGTTGGCGGGGAGCTGTTTTTT. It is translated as CASSEVGGELFF. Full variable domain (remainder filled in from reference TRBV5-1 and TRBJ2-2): KAGVTQTPRYLIKTRGQQVTLSCSPISGHRSVSWYQQTPGQGLQFLFEYFSETQRNKGNFPGRFSGRQFSNSRSEMNVSTLELGDSALYLCASSEVGGELFFGEGSRLTVL.

CDR3 region: CASIRGTSGFPRPGELFF. For the CDR3, the DNA is TGTGCCAGCATTAGGGGGACTAGCGGGTTCCCTCGTCCCGGGGAGCTGTTTTTT. The V gene is TRBV3-1 (or the pseudogene TRBV3-2), the J gene TRBJ2-2; 12 nucleotides agree with TRBD2. From germline, CDR1 is LGHDT and CDR2 YNNKEL (reference sequence). This CDR3 region has 18 residues. V shed 7 bases, J shed 6 bases, and the junction held 15 bases outside the gene matches.

CDR3 bases: TGTGCCAGCACCCCGAGCGGCCGAACTTCCTCTGGAAACACCATATATTTT. Translating gives CASTPSGRTSSGNTIYF. The rearrangement uses TRBV7-9 and TRBJ1-3; D unclear. Germline V CDR1 and CDR2: SEHNR, FQNEAQ (reference sequence). CDR3 size: 17 residues. The V end was cut by 7 bases, the J end by 0 bases, with 19 bases between.

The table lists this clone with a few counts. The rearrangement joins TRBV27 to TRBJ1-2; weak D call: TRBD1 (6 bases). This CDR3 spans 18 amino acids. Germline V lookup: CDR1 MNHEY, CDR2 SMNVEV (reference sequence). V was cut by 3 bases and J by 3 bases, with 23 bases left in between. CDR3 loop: CASSLTGLPDLGDYGYTF. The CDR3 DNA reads TGTGCCAGCAGTTTGACAGGCCTACCCGACCTGGGGGACTATGGCTACACCTTC.

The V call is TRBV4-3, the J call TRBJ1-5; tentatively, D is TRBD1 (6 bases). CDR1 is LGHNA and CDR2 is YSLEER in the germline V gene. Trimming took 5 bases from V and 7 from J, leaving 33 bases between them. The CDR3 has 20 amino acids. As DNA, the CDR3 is TGCGCCAGCAGCGAACAAGGGTCAGCGCGGGCCCCCACCAGGGGCCAGCCCCAGCATTTT. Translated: CASSEQGSARAPTRGQPQHF.

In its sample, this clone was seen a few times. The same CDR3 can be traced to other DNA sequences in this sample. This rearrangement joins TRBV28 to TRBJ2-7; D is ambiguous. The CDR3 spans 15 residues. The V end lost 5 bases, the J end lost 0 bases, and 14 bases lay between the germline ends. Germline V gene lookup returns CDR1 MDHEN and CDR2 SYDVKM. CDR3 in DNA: TGTGCCAGCAGTCCCCGGAACTACCCCTCCTACGAGCAGTACTTC. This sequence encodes CASSPRNYPSYEQYF.

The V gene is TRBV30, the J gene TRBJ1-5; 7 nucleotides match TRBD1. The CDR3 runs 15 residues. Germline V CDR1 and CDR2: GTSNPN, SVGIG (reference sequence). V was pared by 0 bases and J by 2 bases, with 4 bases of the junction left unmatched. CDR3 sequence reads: CAWSVRQGGNQPQHF. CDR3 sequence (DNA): TGTGCCTGGAGTGTACGACAGGGTGGCAATCAGCCCCAGCATTTT.

This CDR3 is CASSLGTGNGYTF. The DNA of the CDR3 is TGTGCCAGCAGTTTAGGGACAGGGAACGGCTACACCTTC. The gene calls are TRBV12-3 or TRBV12-4 and TRBJ1-2, with 8 bases fitting TRBD1. J gave up 8 bases and V 1 base, and 3 bases lay outside the gene matches. The CDR3 length is 13 residues.

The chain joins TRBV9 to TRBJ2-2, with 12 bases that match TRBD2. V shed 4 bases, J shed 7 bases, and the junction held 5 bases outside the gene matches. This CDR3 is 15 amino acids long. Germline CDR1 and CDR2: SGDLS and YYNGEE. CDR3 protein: CASSPSGRAVGELFF. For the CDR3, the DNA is TGTGCCAGCAGCCCTAGCGGGAGGGCCGTCGGGGAGCTGTTTTTT.

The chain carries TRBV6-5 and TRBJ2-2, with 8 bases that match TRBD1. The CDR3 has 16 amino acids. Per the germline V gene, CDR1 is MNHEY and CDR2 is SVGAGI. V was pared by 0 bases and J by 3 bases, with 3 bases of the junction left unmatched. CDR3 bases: TGTGCCAGCAGTTACTCGCGGACAGGGTACACCGGGGAGCTGTTTTTT. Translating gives CASSYSRTGYTGELFF.

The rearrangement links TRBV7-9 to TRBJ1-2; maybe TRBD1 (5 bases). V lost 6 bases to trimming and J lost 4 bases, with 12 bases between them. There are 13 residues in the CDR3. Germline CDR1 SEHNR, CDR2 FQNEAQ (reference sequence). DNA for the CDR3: TGTGCCAGCAGTCCCGACAGCGTCTATGGCTACACCTTC. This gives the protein CASSPDSVYGYTF.

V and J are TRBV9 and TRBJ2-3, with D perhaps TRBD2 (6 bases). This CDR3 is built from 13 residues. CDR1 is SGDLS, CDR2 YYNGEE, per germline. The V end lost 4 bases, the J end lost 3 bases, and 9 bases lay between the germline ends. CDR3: CASSSRGTDTQYF. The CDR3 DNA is TGTGCCAGCAGCTCTCGGGGGACAGATACGCAGTATTTT.

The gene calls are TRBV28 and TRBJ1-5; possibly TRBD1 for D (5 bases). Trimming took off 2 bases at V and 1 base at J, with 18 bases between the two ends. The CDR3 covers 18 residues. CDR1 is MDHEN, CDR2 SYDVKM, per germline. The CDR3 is CASSLTQFIRESNQPQHF. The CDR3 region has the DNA TGTGCCAGCAGTTTAACCCAGTTTATCAGGGAAAGCAATCAGCCCCAGCATTTT. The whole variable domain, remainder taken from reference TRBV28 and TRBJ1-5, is DVKVTQSSRYLVKRTGEKVFLECVQDMDHENMFWYRQDPGLGLRLIYFSYDVKMKEKGDIPEGYSVSREKKERFSLILESASTNQTSMYLCASSLTQFIRESNQPQHFGDGTRLSIL.

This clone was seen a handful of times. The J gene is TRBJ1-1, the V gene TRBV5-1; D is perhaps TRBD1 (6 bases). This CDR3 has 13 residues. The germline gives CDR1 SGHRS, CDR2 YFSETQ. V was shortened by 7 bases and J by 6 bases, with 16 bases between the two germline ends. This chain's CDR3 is CASRLRGAAEAFF. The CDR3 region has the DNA TGCGCCAGCCGTCTTCGGGGGGCCGCTGAAGCTTTCTTT.

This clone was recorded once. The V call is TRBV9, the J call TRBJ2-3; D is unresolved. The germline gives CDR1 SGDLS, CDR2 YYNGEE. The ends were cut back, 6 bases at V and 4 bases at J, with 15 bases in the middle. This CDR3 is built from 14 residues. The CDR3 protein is CASTGQAHADTQYF. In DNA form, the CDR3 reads TGTGCCAGCACCGGTCAGGCGCACGCAGATACGCAGTATTTT.

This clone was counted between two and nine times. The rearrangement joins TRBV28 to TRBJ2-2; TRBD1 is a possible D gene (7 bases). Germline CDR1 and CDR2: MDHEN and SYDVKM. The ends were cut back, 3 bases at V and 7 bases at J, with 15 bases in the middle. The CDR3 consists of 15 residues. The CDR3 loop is CASSFGGGANGELFF. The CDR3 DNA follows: TGTGCCAGCAGTTTTGGAGGGGGCGCAAACGGGGAGCTGTTTTTT.

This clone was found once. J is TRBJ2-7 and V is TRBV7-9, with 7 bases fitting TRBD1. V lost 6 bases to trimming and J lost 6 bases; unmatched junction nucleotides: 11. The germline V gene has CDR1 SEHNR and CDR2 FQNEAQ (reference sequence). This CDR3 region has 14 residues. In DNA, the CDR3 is TGTGCCAGCAGGAGTGACAGGGCGGCAGTCGAGCAGTACTTC. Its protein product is CASRSDRAAVEQYF.

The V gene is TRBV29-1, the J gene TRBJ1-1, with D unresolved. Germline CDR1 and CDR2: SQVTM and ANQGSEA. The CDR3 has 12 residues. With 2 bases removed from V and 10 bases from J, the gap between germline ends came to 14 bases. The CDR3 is CSVERTQVGAFF. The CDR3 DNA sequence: TGCAGCGTTGAACGGACTCAGGTGGGAGCTTTCTTT.

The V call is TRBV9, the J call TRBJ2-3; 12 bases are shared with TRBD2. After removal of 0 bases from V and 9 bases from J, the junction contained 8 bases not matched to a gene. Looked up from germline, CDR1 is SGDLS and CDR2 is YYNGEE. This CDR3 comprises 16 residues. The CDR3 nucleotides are TGTGCCAGCAGCGTAGAGACTAGCGGGAGTCTAGGGACGCAGTATTTT. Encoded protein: CASSVETSGSLGTQYF.

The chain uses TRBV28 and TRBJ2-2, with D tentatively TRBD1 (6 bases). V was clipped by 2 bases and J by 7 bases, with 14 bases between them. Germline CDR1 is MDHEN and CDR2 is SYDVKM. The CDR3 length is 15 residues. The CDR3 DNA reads TGTGCCAGCAGTTTACAGGACAGACCCCACGGGGAGCTGTTTTTT. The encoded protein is CASSLQDRPHGELFF. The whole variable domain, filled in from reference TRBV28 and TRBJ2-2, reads DVKVTQSSRYLVKRTGEKVFLECVQDMDHENMFWYRQDPGLGLRLIYFSYDVKMKEKGDIPEGYSVSREKKERFSLILESASTNQTSMYLCASSLQDRPHGELFFGEGSRLTVL.

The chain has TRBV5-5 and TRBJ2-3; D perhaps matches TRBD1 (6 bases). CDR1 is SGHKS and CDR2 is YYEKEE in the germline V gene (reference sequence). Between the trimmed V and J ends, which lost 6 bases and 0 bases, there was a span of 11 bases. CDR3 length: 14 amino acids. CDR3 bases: TGTGCCAGCAACCCTACAGGGAGCACAGATACGCAGTATTTT. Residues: CASNPTGSTDTQYF.

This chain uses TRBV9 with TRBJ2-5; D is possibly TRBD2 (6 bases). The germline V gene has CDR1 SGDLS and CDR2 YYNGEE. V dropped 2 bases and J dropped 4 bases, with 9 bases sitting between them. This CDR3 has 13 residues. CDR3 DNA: TGTGCCAGCAGCGTCGGGGGTACAGAGACCCAGTACTTC. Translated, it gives CASSVGGTETQYF.